These 31 T cell receptor beta chains originate from one sample sequenced in a study of cytomegalovirus exposure and HLA in healthy donors. 13 Jbeta primers and 60 Vbeta primers were used for the PCR. Some clones are missing from TCRdb's copy, which holds only in-frame ones; the method was immunoSEQ multiplex PCR. The repertoire holds 95,000 to 100,000 clones, with roughly 10% as singletons. Sequencing was carried out using PBMCs. The receptors here all came from a man between 50 and 59 years old in good health and CMV-seropositive.

The chain has TRBV5-1 and TRBJ1-1; D possibly corresponds to TRBD1 (6 bases). V was shortened by 3 bases and J by 8 bases, with 11 bases between the two germline ends. CDR1 is SGHRS and CDR2 is YFSETQ in the germline V gene. CDR3 length: 12 residues. CDR3 protein: CASSYTGSEAFF. The CDR3 DNA reads TGCGCCAGCAGCTACACAGGGAGCGAAGCTTTCTTT.

This chain links TRBV7-9 with TRBJ2-7; the D gene is possibly TRBD1 (5 bases). The length of the CDR3 is 12 residues. Germline lookup yields CDR1 SEHNR and CDR2 FQNEAQ (reference sequence). The V and J ends lost 6 bases and 2 bases respectively, with 8 bases between them. The CDR3 spells CASSPGTYEQYF. The DNA for the CDR3 is TGTGCCAGCAGTCCAGGGACCTACGAGCAGTACTTC.

This clone was recorded a few times. CDR3 DNA sequence: TGTGCCAGCAGCCGTACTAGCGGGAGCTACAATGAGCAGTTCTTC. It translates to CASSRTSGSYNEQFF. The chain links TRBV5-5 to TRBJ2-1; 11 bases agree with TRBD2. In germline, CDR1 is SGHKS, CDR2 YYEKEE (reference sequence). The CDR3 is 15 amino acids. The J segment lost 3 bases and the V segment lost 4 bases, leaving 3 bases of the junction unmatched. The full variable domain, its missing parts supplied by reference TRBV5-5 and TRBJ2-1, is DAGVTQSPTHLIKTRGQQVTLRCSPISGHKSVSWYQQVLGQGPQFIFQYYEKEERGRGNFPDRFSARQFPNYSSELNVNALLLGDSALYLCASSRTSGSYNEQFFGPGTRLTVL.

This clone was seen only a few times. This chain links TRBV6-4 with TRBJ2-1; 8 nucleotides match TRBD2. The V gene end was trimmed by 2 bases and the J gene end by 8 bases; junction bases not matched to a gene: 11. Per germline, CDR1 MRHNA and CDR2 SNTAGT. The CDR3 has 16 amino acids. In nucleotides, the CDR3 is TGTGCCAGCAGTGACCAACCGAGAGCGGGAGTGGATGAGCAGTTCTTC. Amino acid sequence: CASSDQPRAGVDEQFF.

The rearrangement links TRBV5-4 to TRBJ1-6; 7 bases agree with TRBD1. The V segment lost 4 bases and the J segment 10 bases; nucleotides outside the gene matches: 8. The CDR3 runs to 14 residues. In germline, CDR1 is SGHNT, CDR2 YYREEE (reference sequence). CDR3 sequence (DNA): TGTGCCAGCAGCAAACAGGGGCAGGAATCACCCCTCCACTTT. It translates to CASSKQGQESPLHF.

The sample holds a few counts of this clone. The chain links TRBV5-1 to TRBJ2-3, with TRBD1 matching over 10 bases. Germline CDR1 SGHRS, CDR2 YFSETQ. Unmatched junction bases numbered 9, after V lost 4 bases and J lost 4 bases. The CDR3 sequence is 16 residues long. In DNA, the CDR3 is TGCGCCAGCAGCAGAGCGCGGGACAGGGGTTCAGATACGCAGTATTTT. Protein sequence: CASSRARDRGSDTQYF. The complete variable domain, with remaining parts taken from reference TRBV5-1 and TRBJ2-3, reads KAGVTQTPRYLIKTRGQQVTLSCSPISGHRSVSWYQQTPGQGLQFLFEYFSETQRNKGNFPGRFSGRQFSNSRSEMNVSTLELGDSALYLCASSRARDRGSDTQYFGPGTRLTVL.

This clone appeared a few times. V and J are TRBV27 and TRBJ2-6; TRBD1 matches 8 bases. Trimming at V came to 8 bases and at J to 3 bases, leaving 9 bases not matched to a gene. There are 16 residues in the CDR3. The germline CDR1 and CDR2 sequences are MNHEY and SMNVEV (reference sequence). In nucleotides, the CDR3 is TGTGCCAGCGGGGACAGGAGTCTCGTTGGGGCCAACGTCCTGACTTTC. Protein sequence: CASGDRSLVGANVLTF. Full variable domain (outside the CDR3, taken from reference TRBV27 and TRBJ2-6): EAQVTQNPRYLITVTGKKLTVTCSQNMNHEYMSWYRQDPGLGLRQIYYSMNVEVTDKGDVPEGYKVSRKEKRNFPLILESPSPNQTSLYFCASGDRSLVGANVLTFGAGSRLTVL.

This clone was seen only a few times. This rearrangement joins TRBV2 to TRBJ2-2; 10 bases fit TRBD2. This CDR3 is 14 amino acids long. Germline V lookup: CDR1 SNHLY, CDR2 FYNNEI. With 10 bases clipped from V and 7 bases from J, the junction kept 9 bases outside the gene matches. CDR3 coding DNA: TGTGCCACCTCTAGCGGGAGAGAGGGCGGGGAGCTGTTTTTT. Translating it yields CATSSGREGGELFF.

In DNA form, the CDR3 reads TGCGCCAGCAGCATGTCTCGGGATGGCTACACCTTC. Translation: CASSMSRDGYTF. The rearrangement links TRBV5-1 to TRBJ1-2; D uncertain. Germline V gene lookup returns CDR1 SGHRS and CDR2 YFSETQ. The germline V and J ends were trimmed by 4 bases and 6 bases, with 10 bases remaining between them. The CDR3 is made up of 12 amino acids.

A few counts support this clone. The rearrangement uses TRBV28 and TRBJ2-5; 7 bases map to TRBD1. Germline-derived CDR1 and CDR2 are MDHEN and SYDVKM. The CDR3 consists of 14 residues. V shed 4 bases and J 2 bases; nucleotides not matched to a gene: 4. The CDR3 nucleotides read TGTGCCAGCAGTTCACAGGGGACGCAAGAGACCCAGTACTTC. This codes for CASSSQGTQETQYF. Full variable domain (remainder filled in from reference TRBV28 and TRBJ2-5): DVKVTQSSRYLVKRTGEKVFLECVQDMDHENMFWYRQDPGLGLRLIYFSYDVKMKEKGDIPEGYSVSREKKERFSLILESASTNQTSMYLCASSSQGTQETQYFGPGTRLLVL.

The rearrangement uses TRBV5-8 and TRBJ1-6; 8 bases align to TRBD1. Trimming removed 3 bases from V and 7 bases from J; junction bases left unmatched: 3. This CDR3 region has 14 residues. Germline V gene data show CDR1 as SGHTS and CDR2 as YDEGEE. In DNA, the CDR3 is TGTGCCAGCAGCTCGGGACAGGTCAATTCACCCCTCCACTTT. Translated: CASSSGQVNSPLHF.

The chain carries TRBV5-8 and TRBJ2-6; D gene unclear. Trimming shortened V by 1 base and J by 0 bases, and 8 bases separated the two germline ends. This CDR3 spans 16 amino acids. Germline CDR1 SGHTS, CDR2 YDEGEE. CDR3 residues: CASSLFLFSGANVLTF. CDR3 sequence (DNA): TGTGCCAGCAGCTTGTTTCTCTTCTCTGGGGCCAACGTCCTGACTTTC.

This clone has more than one count but fewer than ten. The rearrangement joins TRBV28 to TRBJ1-4, with a possible D match to TRBD1 (5 bases). This CDR3 spans 14 amino acids. V was cut by 3 bases and J by 4 bases, with 9 bases left in between. Looked up from germline, CDR1 is MDHEN and CDR2 is SYDVKM. The CDR3 spells CASSFWGGNEKLFF. CDR3 in DNA: TGTGCCAGCAGTTTCTGGGGGGGTAATGAAAAACTGTTTTTT.

The V and J genes are TRBV6-5 and TRBJ2-4, with a tentative D call TRBD1 (6 bases). The V end lost 5 bases, the J end lost 5 bases, and 13 bases lay between the germline ends. This CDR3 spans 14 amino acids. CDR1 is MNHEY, CDR2 SVGAGI, per germline. The CDR3: CASSPTGPQNIQYF. The CDR3 DNA sequence: TGTGCCAGCAGTCCGACAGGTCCCCAAAACATTCAGTACTTC.

This clone was detected only a few times. The chain combines TRBV29-1 with TRBJ2-3; possibly TRBD2 for D (6 bases). Germline values: CDR1 SQVTM, CDR2 ANQGSEA. V was pared by 6 bases and J by 4 bases, with 14 bases between. This CDR3 contains 13 residues. The CDR3, as DNA: TGCAGCGTCTCGGAGGGGAGGCCAGATACGCAGTATTTT. Protein product: CSVSEGRPDTQYF.

V gene TRBV5-1 combines with J gene TRBJ2-5; D remains ambiguous. The V gene's germline CDR1 is SGHRS and CDR2 YFSETQ. Deletions cut 5 bases from V and 2 bases from J, with 7 bases between. CDR3 size: 12 residues. The CDR3 loop is CASRTRQETQYF. In DNA form, the CDR3 reads TGCGCCAGCAGGACCAGGCAAGAGACCCAGTACTTC.

The sample holds a few counts of this clone. Other DNA sequences in this sample translate to the same CDR3. CDR3 coding DNA: TGTGCCAGCAGCGACAGGGGGAGCACAGATACGCAGTATTTT. As protein: CASSDRGSTDTQYF. V gene TRBV7-9 combines with J gene TRBJ2-3; 9 nucleotides match TRBD1. The CDR3 extends over 14 amino acids. The trim removed 5 bases at V and 0 bases at J, leaving 0 bases unmatched. CDR1 is SEHNR and CDR2 is FQNEAQ in the germline V gene (reference sequence).

The chain joins TRBV4-1 to TRBJ2-7; TRBD1 aligns across 7 bases. V lost 1 base and J lost 2; bases outside the gene matches: 2. Germline V lookup: CDR1 MGHRA, CDR2 YSYEKL. The CDR3 sequence is 14 residues long. CDR3 protein: CASSQGQGAYEQYF. CDR3 bases: TGCGCCAGCAGCCAAGGACAGGGAGCCTACGAGCAGTACTTC.

This clone was counted between two and nine times. The V gene is TRBV5-4, the J gene TRBJ1-5; D is ambiguous. Per germline, CDR1 SGHNT and CDR2 YYREEE (reference sequence). The CDR3 runs to 18 residues. V was trimmed by 7 bases and J by 0 bases, leaving 23 bases between them. The CDR3, as DNA: TGTGCCAGCTCCTACAGAGGGAGTTTAGGATATAGCAATCAGCCCCAGCATTTT. This encodes CASSYRGSLGYSNQPQHF.

V is TRBV6-1 and J is TRBJ2-6; TRBD1 might be the D (5 bases). The ends were cut back, 2 bases at V and 10 bases at J, with 15 bases in the middle. The CDR3 covers 15 residues. The germline CDR1 and CDR2 sequences are MNHNS and SASEGT. The CDR3 is CASSESWGNRNVLTF. The CDR3 DNA is TGTGCCAGCAGTGAATCGTGGGGCAACAGGAACGTCCTGACTTTC.

This clone turned up a few times. This chain joins TRBV6-5 and TRBJ2-1; 9 positions agree with TRBD2. CDR1 is MNHEY, CDR2 SVGAGI, per germline. V gave up 7 bases and J gave up 5 bases; unmatched junction bases: 9. The CDR3 loop spans 15 amino acids. CDR3 residues: CASTPRTSVNNEQFF. CDR3 DNA: TGTGCCAGCACCCCCCGGACTAGCGTCAACAATGAGCAGTTCTTC.

There are a few counts of this clone. The V call is TRBV6-1, the J call TRBJ2-5, with 8 bases fitting TRBD2. J gave up 3 bases and V 5 bases, and 8 bases lay outside the gene matches. There are 15 residues in the CDR3. From germline, CDR1 is MNHNS and CDR2 SASEGT. CDR3: CASSFQRESKETQYF. The CDR3 DNA reads as TGTGCCAGCAGTTTCCAGCGGGAGAGTAAAGAGACCCAGTACTTC.

The CDR3 bases are TGTGCCAGCAGTCGGACTAGCCAGAGCTCCTACGAGCAGTACTTC. Translated, it gives CASSRTSQSSYEQYF. The chain joins TRBV5-6 to TRBJ2-7, with TRBD2 matching 8 bases. This CDR3 has 15 amino acids. The ends lost 5 bases at V and 0 bases at J; junction bases unmatched: 7. Germline CDR1 SGHDT, CDR2 YYEEEE.

This clone was seen only a few times. The V gene is TRBV5-5, the J gene TRBJ1-5; D gene unclear. V lost 0 bases and J 0 bases, leaving 4 bases between the germline ends. This CDR3 region has 14 residues. Per the germline V gene, CDR1 is SGHKS and CDR2 is YYEKEE (reference sequence). CDR3 sequence: CASSLGYSNQPQHF. The CDR3 nucleotides read TGTGCCAGCAGCTTGGGTTATAGCAATCAGCCCCAGCATTTT.

This clone has a handful of counts. V and J are TRBV30 and TRBJ2-7; 9 nucleotides line up with TRBD2. Unmatched junction bases numbered 15, after V lost 4 bases and J lost 5 bases. The CDR3 sequence is 16 residues long. Germline V lookup: CDR1 GTSNPN, CDR2 SVGIG (reference sequence). As DNA, the CDR3 is TGTGCCTGGAAAGGGGGAGCGGGAGGCCTACGGAACGAGCAGTACTTC. Its protein is CAWKGGAGGLRNEQYF.

This clone was counted a few times. J is TRBJ2-5 and V is TRBV9, with D possibly matching TRBD1 (6 bases). Trimming took off 3 bases at V and 4 bases at J, with 22 bases between the two ends. The CDR3 runs to 17 residues. The V gene's germline CDR1 is SGDLS and CDR2 YYNGEE. CDR3 sequence: CASSDHFPSTGLETQYF. The CDR3 nucleotides read TGTGCCAGCAGCGACCATTTCCCTAGTACAGGGTTAGAGACCCAGTACTTC.

This clone was seen only a few times. This sequence joins TRBV27 and TRBJ2-6; unclear D gene. The CDR3 is 15 residues long. Germline assignment: CDR1 MNHEY and CDR2 SMNVEV (reference sequence). Trimming took off 6 bases at V and 3 bases at J, with 12 bases between the two ends. The DNA for the CDR3 is TGTGCCAGCAGCCTTCGACTGGGTGGGGCCAACGTCCTGACTTTC. Protein product: CASSLRLGGANVLTF.

This clone was detected only a few times. The V and J genes are TRBV9 and TRBJ1-3, with D possibly TRBD1 on 5 matching bases. The V gene's germline CDR1 is SGDLS and CDR2 YYNGEE. Trimming took off 3 bases at V and 4 bases at J, with 5 bases between the two ends. The length of the CDR3 is 12 residues. The CDR3 DNA is TGTGCCAGCAGCGGACAGGGAAACACCATATATTTT. Its protein product is CASSGQGNTIYF.

This clone was seen a few times. The chain carries TRBV11-2 and TRBJ2-2, with 7 positions matching TRBD1. The germline V gene encodes CDR1 SGHAT and CDR2 FQNNGV. This CDR3 region has 15 residues. V dropped 3 bases and J dropped 6; count of bases not matched to a gene: 7. CDR3 DNA: TGTGCCAGCAGCTTGCTGACAGGGCGGGCCGGGGAGCTGTTTTTT. Its translation: CASSLLTGRAGELFF.

A few counts support this clone. V gene TRBV6-1 combines with J gene TRBJ1-5; D not resolved. Per germline, CDR1 MNHNS and CDR2 SASEGT. The CDR3 has 14 amino acids. V was trimmed by 2 bases and J by 6 bases, leaving 11 bases between them. The CDR3 protein is CASSESGGPQPQHF. CDR3 in DNA: TGTGCCAGCAGTGAATCAGGAGGGCCTCAGCCCCAGCATTTT.

This chain links TRBV5-1 with TRBJ1-1; D may be TRBD1 (5 bases). Trimming pared 7 bases from V and 3 bases from J, leaving 13 bases between. Looked up from germline, CDR1 is SGHRS and CDR2 is YFSETQ. The CDR3 loop spans 13 amino acids. CDR3 region: CASQPQGDTEAFF. The CDR3 nucleotides read TGCGCCAGCCAGCCCCAGGGCGACACTGAAGCTTTCTTT.